The entry below gives a single TCR beta chain sequence along with its context. The antigen is not known. The data derive from a study of OX40 agonist ivuxolimab in advanced cancers. At the level of the study: Patients in the trial were receiving intravenous ivuxolimab every 2 weeks, at doses of 0.01 to 10 mg/kg.

The CDR3 loop spans 16 amino acids. The germline CDR1 and CDR2 sequences are SGHRS and YFSETQ. Trimming took 4 bases from V and 5 from J; bases not matched to a gene: 6. Findings and caveats of the study: Relatively little clonal expansion, among the lowest observed, appeared in partial responders at 0.1-3.0 mg/kg. Both blood CD4+ and CD8+ T cells showed clonal growth by week 6 at 0.1 to 3.0 mg/kg.

The assay was immunoSEQ multiplex PCR, and TCRdb's table has in-frame clones only and misses some. The sample contains 78,000 or so clones, roughly 84% of which appear only once. The chain combines TRBV5-1 with TRBJ2-7, with 16 bases aligning to TRBD2. This specimen consisted of CD4+ or CD8+ T cells sorted from blood, obtained in a trial of the OX40 agonist ivuxolimab. The clonotype was recovered from an adult with an advanced solid tumor such as melanoma, head and neck, liver or kidney cancer. This CDR3 is CASSPGLAGGRDEQYF. The CDR3 nucleotides are TGCGCCAGCAGCCCGGGACTAGCGGGAGGGAGGGACGAGCAGTACTTC.